These 5 T cell receptor beta chains were all obtained from the same sample, sequenced in a study of a mutant IDH1 vaccine in newly diagnosed glioma. Assay: immunoSEQ multiplex PCR; the TCRdb copy retains only in-frame clones and omits some. Seen here are around 26,000 clones, 82% observed once, and the top ten hold about 4%. Time point of the sample: week 47, end of study. Each vaccine dose was 300 ug of mutant IDH1 20-mer peptide, with topical imiquimod. Their antigen targets remain unknown. Material: PBMCs, obtained from a glioma patient whose treatment included an IDH1 peptide vaccine. Receptor source: a man aged 40-50 years with glioma. Some clones in this sample may be carry-over from other donors' samples.

The chain joins TRBV5-4 to TRBJ2-2, with TRBD2 identical over 12 bases. The length of the CDR3 is 16 residues. V lost 4 bases and J lost 5; bases outside the gene matches: 6. The germline CDR1 and CDR2 sequences are SGHNT and YYREEE (reference sequence). CDR3 region: CASSRLAGDLTGELFF. The CDR3 region has the DNA TGTGCCAGCAGCCGACTAGCGGGGGATCTTACCGGGGAGCTGTTTTTT.

V gene TRBV30 combines with J gene TRBJ2-7; 10 bases are a match to TRBD2. Trimming took 1 base from V and 6 from J; bases not matched to a gene: 6. This CDR3 contains 14 residues. CDR1 is GTSNPN, CDR2 SVGIG, per germline (reference sequence). The CDR3: CAWSAKRGGREQYF. The DNA for the CDR3 is TGTGCCTGGAGTGCTAAGCGGGGGGGCCGCGAGCAGTACTTC.

The rearrangement uses TRBV4-3 and TRBJ1-1, with D uncertain. Between the trimmed V and J ends, which lost 0 bases and 3 bases, there was a span of 5 bases. The length of the CDR3 is 13 residues. Germline assignment: CDR1 LGHNA and CDR2 YSLEER. CDR3 amino acids: CASSQEFYTEAFF. The CDR3 DNA is TGCGCCAGCAGCCAAGAGTTTTACACTGAAGCTTTCTTT.

The rearrangement links TRBV7-9 to TRBJ1-4; TRBD1 matches at 9 bases. Germline V lookup: CDR1 SEHNR, CDR2 FQNEAQ (reference sequence). V gave up 5 bases and J gave up 6 bases; unmatched junction bases: 4. This CDR3 spans 14 amino acids. The chain's CDR3 is CASSLGQGHEKLFF. Written as DNA, the CDR3 is TGTGCCAGCAGCCTGGGACAGGGCCATGAAAAACTGTTTTTT.

This rearrangement joins TRBV6-1 to TRBJ1-1; perhaps TRBD1 as D (6 bases). The CDR3 sequence is 12 residues long. V was clipped by 11 bases and J by 13 bases, with 23 bases between them. Looked up from germline, CDR1 is MNHNS and CDR2 is SASEGT. The CDR3 loop reads CAVQYPGTKDFF. DNA for the CDR3: TGTGCCGTACAATACCCCGGGACAAAGGATTTCTTT.